These T cell receptor beta chains were read from a single sample in a study of blood T cell repertoires in COVID-19. The protocol was immunoSEQ multiplex PCR, while the TCRdb copy is restricted to in-frame clones and leaves out a portion. This sample has 350,000 or so clones; 88% occur once, and the top ten carry approximately 1%. The sequencing input was PBMCs or T cells enriched from blood (not recorded which). The source is a woman in her twenties or thirties who had been exposed to COVID-19. Each CDR3 is given with its conserved first and last residue. The order of the fields is J gene, V gene, CDR3 length, CDR3 protein.

>TRBJ1-4|TRBV27|17
CASSYRPFEAGNEKLFF
>TRBJ1-1|TRBV27|14
CASSLRGLNTEAFF
>TRBJ2-1|TRBV5-1|13
CASTPRSSNEQFF
>TRBJ2-7|TRBV4-1|12
CAIAGRSYEQYF
>TRBJ1-1|TRBV6-1|17
CASSGRGQGAMNTEAFF
>TRBJ1-4|TRBV11-2|16
CASSLWTGTTNEKLFF
>TRBJ2-3|TRBV28|15
CASRLQGKITDTQYF
>TRBJ2-3|TRBV2|14
CASARDRATDTQYF
>TRBJ2-7|TRBV24-1|21
CATSDPKGRGLADFSSYEQYF
>TRBJ1-2|TRBV5-8|11
CASSLFSGYTF
>TRBJ2-5|TRBV5-4|14
CASSFSLAGETQYF
>TRBJ1-1|TRBV3-1/TRBV3-2|14
CASPGQPPNTEAFF
>TRBJ2-1|TRBV12-3/TRBV12-4|13
CASTQLSGNEQFF
>TRBJ2-5|TRBV9|16
CASSVVGVSKEETQYF
>TRBJ2-2|TRBV18|17
CASSPYSEQGVFWELFF
>TRBJ2-1|TRBV5-1|15
CASSPGLAGKVEQFF
>TRBJ1-2|TRBV12-3/TRBV12-4|13
CASTSSHLYGYTF
>TRBJ1-1|TRBV30|14
CAWSDRQANTEAFF
>TRBJ2-7|TRBV29-1|13
CSVGGTGNYEQYF
>TRBJ2-7|TRBV11-1|15
CASSFATSAIYEQYF
>TRBJ1-3|TRBV18|17
CASSLGQGLLSGNTIYF
>TRBJ2-1|TRBV24-1|12
CATSAPNNEQFF
>TRBJ1-1|TRBV21-1|11
CASRSGTEAFF
>TRBJ2-3|TRBV29-1|12
CSVAGRSDTQYF
>TRBJ1-4|TRBV29-1|11
CSVAQNEKLFF